The clone carrying this TCR beta chain was counted a single time. Its specificity is not known. A quantity of about 0.5 to 1 ug RNA underwent reverse transcription using random hexamers. An immunoSEQ multiplex PCR generated amplified TCR beta CDR3 products spanning 54 Vbeta and 13 Jbeta. TCRdb processed the immunoSEQ multiplex PCR reads anew with MiXCR; each CDR3 protein has one entry. This sample yields under 90,000 distinct CDR3 sequences, of which approximately 94% are seen a single time; more than 0.5% belongs to the top ten. The CDR3 consists of 13 residues. Per germline, CDR1 DFQATT and CDR2 SNEGSKA (reference sequence). V was cut by 6 bases and J by 3 bases, with 13 bases left in between. The data were obtained in a study of CD8 T cells in Susac syndrome. Study overall: The sequenced Susac syndrome patients comprised more than five with active disease and roughly eight in remission. The Susac syndrome patients were therapy-naive, on corticosteroids, or on intravenous immunoglobulin alone at blood draw.

Study results and limitations: The study conceded that its TCR sequencing and HLA analysis involved relatively few individuals.

The V and J genes are TRBV20-1 and TRBJ2-3; D perhaps matches TRBD2 (5 bases). The sequencing sample was made of CD4+ T cells from PBMCs. This clonotype originated in a human donor with Susac syndrome. The CDR3 sequence is CSATWTSTDTQYF. As DNA, the CDR3 is TGCAGTGCCACCTGGACTTCTACAGATACGCAGTATTTT.